This T cell receptor (beta chain) was documented in a study of CD8 T cells in ankylosing spondylitis (dated by TCRdb to about 2017). With regard to the full study: The study set out to find disease-linked TCR variants by profiling T cell receptor beta repertoires in ankylosing spondylitis patients and healthy donors. The whole study cohort included over a hundred healthy donors and under 30 ankylosing spondylitis patients. Peripheral blood was sampled, and synovial fluid was also collected from ankylosing spondylitis patients. What the authors observed across the whole study: According to the report, matched synovial fluid samples from ankylosing spondylitis patients were significantly enriched for the disease-linked clones. Some of the motif variants had been reported before in the synovial fluid and blood of reactive arthritis patients, a finding that suggests common disease-initiation mechanisms. A CD8+ phenotype was shown by the disease-linked clones, which were found at relatively low frequencies in peripheral blood. A TCR beta motif of fewer than 10 highly homologous amino acid variants appeared characteristic of blood from ankylosing spondylitis patients.

This clonotype has just a few counts. Its binding antigen is unknown. Base-call qualities are not available, and no considerably larger clone is one nucleotide away. V is cut by 5 bases and J by 6 bases, and the space between the germline ends is 17 bases. CDR1 SGHTA and CDR2 FQGTGA were looked up in the germline V gene. The CDR3 runs 15 amino acids, cysteine and phenylalanine included. Only CDR3 DNA remains: 45 bases, in frame from the first base. Instrument used: Illumina HiSeq 2500. TCR beta libraries were prepared by quantitative 5'-RACE with molecular barcodes. As for the original processing: A new computational method based on a probabilistic model of VDJ rearrangement was used to identify disease-linked TCR variants. Through fastp at Q25 and MiXCR, TCRdb rebuilt clones from the public reads, retaining in-frame beta chains. Every distinct CDR3 protein forms one entry, paired with its most common genes and DNA. The V and J calls and clone size are TCRdb's, not the authors'. Here the sample has roughly 400,000 distinct CDR3 sequences; approximately 20% occur a single time. Jointly, the top ten make up about a sixth of the sample.

This TCR was sampled from a male donor with ankylosing spondylitis. Input material: blood, either unsorted or a sorted T cell fraction (not recorded which). This chain joins TRBV7-3 to TRBJ2-1, and possibly TRBD1, on 5 matching bases. The DNA reads TGTGCCAGCAGCCCCCAATCACAGGTTACCAATGAGCAGTTCTTC. Protein translation: CASSPQSQVTNEQFF.